This entry features one T cell receptor beta chain sequence. Original data processing: Amplified reference gene primers provided the basis for estimating nucleated cell counts. Only in-frame clones appear in the TCRdb table, and some are missing; sequencing was by immunoSEQ multiplex PCR. D and trimming were read from the DNA, whereas the V and J calls and clone size are those reported in that table. The top ten hold about 3.9% of the sample, which has 22,000 or so clones, about 89% seen once. These data are taken from a study of blood T cell repertoires in COVID-19. The overall study: Sites across the United States, Italy and Spain contributed samples from acute and convalescent COVID-19.

The CDR3 has 18 residues. Germline CDR1 is SGHRS and CDR2 is YFSETQ. After removal of 7 bases from V and 0 bases from J, the junction contained 17 bases not matched to a gene. The clonotype was recovered from a human donor in a cohort sampled during active COVID-19. The chain combines TRBV5-1 with TRBJ2-7, with 9 bases matching TRBD2. The sequencing sample was made of peripheral blood. The CDR3 here is CASRSGFDGGGASYEQYF. The CDR3 nucleotides are TGCGCCAGCCGCTCAGGGTTTGACGGCGGGGGGGCCTCCTACGAGCAGTACTTC.